The 15 T cell receptor beta chains below were found in one sample sequenced in a study of radiotherapy plus CTLA-4 blockade in lung cancer. The table came from immunoSEQ multiplex PCR; TCRdb's copy has only in-frame clones and leaves some out. The sample holds tens of thousands of clones; 60% to 80% are singletons and the top ten take approximately 10%. The sequencing used peripheral blood, collected from a patient treated with radiotherapy plus ipilimumab. These receptors all come from a human donor with non-small cell lung cancer who had stable disease on radiotherapy plus ipilimumab.

The CDR3: CAISEDGSYNEQFF. The DNA of the CDR3 is TGTGCCATCAGTGAGGACGGATCCTACAATGAGCAGTTCTTC. V and J are TRBV10-3 and TRBJ2-1; unclear D gene. The CDR3 contains 14 residues. The V end lost 2 bases, the J end lost 1 base, and 6 bases lay between the germline ends. Germline CDR1 reads ENHRY; CDR2 reads SYGVKD.

V is TRBV6-1 and J is TRBJ2-1, with TRBD2 identical over 7 bases. The CDR3 totals 12 residues. Germline loops: CDR1 MNHNS, CDR2 SASEGT. J lost 5 bases, V lost 6 bases, and 1 base had no gene match. The CDR3 coding sequence is TGTGCCAGCAGCGGACTAGACAATGAGCAGTTCTTC. Amino acids: CASSGLDNEQFF.

The J gene is TRBJ1-1, the V gene TRBV6-4; 7 nucleotides align to TRBD1. The CDR3 has 14 residues. Germline trimming cut 8 bases from V and 1 base from J; bases unmatched to any gene: 7. Germline V lookup: CDR1 MRHNA, CDR2 SNTAGT. CDR3 in amino acids: CASSQTGRNTEAFF. CDR3 DNA sequence: TGTGCCAGCTCTCAGACAGGGAGGAACACTGAAGCTTTCTTT.

This chain links TRBV6-6 with TRBJ1-1; D uncertain. This CDR3 comprises 13 residues. Trimming cost V 7 bases and J 2 bases, with 11 bases left between them. The V gene's germline CDR1 is MNHNY and CDR2 SVGAGI (reference sequence). The CDR3 spells CASTLDGNTEAFF. The CDR3 coding sequence is TGTGCCAGCACCTTGGACGGTAACACTGAAGCTTTCTTT.

The rearrangement joins TRBV2 to TRBJ1-2; weak D call: TRBD1 (5 bases). The V end lost 6 bases, the J end lost 8 bases, and 13 bases lay between the germline ends. Germline CDR1 is SNHLY and CDR2 is FYNNEI. This CDR3 contains 12 residues. The DNA of the CDR3 is TGTGCCAGCAGAGGGGCCTCCCGGGGCTACACCTTC. Amino acids: CASRGASRGYTF.

V is TRBV7-2 and J is TRBJ2-2, with TRBD2 matching over 10 bases. There are 15 residues in the CDR3. V shed 4 bases, J shed 6 bases, and the junction held 5 bases outside the gene matches. Germline V gives CDR1 SGHTA, CDR2 FQGNSA. The CDR3 protein is CASSSAGGLSGELFF. CDR3 sequence (DNA): TGTGCCAGCAGCTCAGCGGGGGGGCTCTCCGGGGAGCTGTTTTTT.

The chain employs TRBV7-9 and TRBJ2-3; tentative D call: TRBD2 (5 bases). In germline, CDR1 is SEHNR, CDR2 FQNEAQ (reference sequence). V shed 5 bases and J shed 3 bases, with 18 bases lying between them. The CDR3 sequence is 16 residues long. The CDR3 coding sequence is TGTGCCAGCAGCCGCTGGTCCGGGGTGGGTACAGATACGCAGTATTTT. Its protein product is CASSRWSGVGTDTQYF.

V and J are TRBV19 and TRBJ1-1; no clear D. Trimming removed 7 bases from V and 0 bases from J, with 12 bases in between. CDR3 length equals 14 residues. Per germline, CDR1 LNHDA and CDR2 SQIVND (reference sequence). CDR3 nucleotide sequence: TGTGCCAGTATTGATGGAACCATGAACACTGAAGCTTTCTTT. Encoded protein: CASIDGTMNTEAFF.

The chain joins TRBV6-1 to TRBJ1-1, with 7 bases aligning to TRBD1. Trimming removed 7 bases from V and 5 bases from J; junction bases left unmatched: 13. This CDR3 is built from 15 residues. Germline values: CDR1 MNHNS, CDR2 SASEGT. The CDR3: CASTSQGLGKTEAFF. CDR3 nucleotides: TGTGCCAGCACGTCACAGGGGTTGGGGAAAACTGAAGCTTTCTTT.

This clone was counted a few times. The V gene is TRBV10-1, the J gene TRBJ1-1, with D tentatively TRBD1 (6 bases). Germline V CDR1 and CDR2: WNHNN, SYGVQD (reference sequence). The CDR3 has 15 amino acids. V lost 3 bases to trimming and J lost 2 bases, with 13 bases between them. This CDR3 reads CASSEGVGGNTEAFF. The CDR3 nucleotides read TGCGCCAGCAGTGAAGGGGTAGGGGGAAACACTGAAGCTTTCTTT.

The chain links TRBV4-2 to TRBJ1-2; maybe TRBD1 (6 bases). This CDR3 has 17 residues. The ends were cut back, 0 bases at V and 6 bases at J, with 20 bases in the middle. Germline CDR1 is LGHNA and CDR2 is YNFKEQ. The CDR3, as DNA: TGTGCCAGCAGCCAAGAACTTGGGACATGGGGTGCGGATGGCTACACCTTC. Translating it yields CASSQELGTWGADGYTF.

The chain uses TRBV5-1 and TRBJ2-1; 10 nucleotides line up with TRBD2. The length of the CDR3 is 14 residues. CDR1 is SGHRS, CDR2 YFSETQ, per germline. With 4 bases clipped from V and 6 bases from J, the junction kept 4 bases outside the gene matches. The CDR3 DNA follows: TGCGCCAGCAGCATCCGGACTAGCGGCAATGAGCAGTTCTTC. Residues: CASSIRTSGNEQFF.

J is TRBJ2-3 and V is TRBV7-2; D unresolved. Per the germline V gene, CDR1 is SGHTA and CDR2 is FQGNSA. The CDR3 is 12 amino acids. Trimming cost V 4 bases and J 6 bases, with 8 bases left between them. The chain's CDR3 is CASSWTTDTQYF. The CDR3 nucleotides are TGTGCCAGCAGCTGGACCACGGATACGCAGTATTTT.

The V and J genes are TRBV19 and TRBJ1-5; 7 bases match TRBD1. The CDR3 is made up of 17 amino acids. Trimming took 3 bases from V and 0 from J; bases not matched to a gene: 8. Germline lookup yields CDR1 LNHDA and CDR2 SQIVND (reference sequence). CDR3 region: CASSIPPTGNSNQPQHF. The CDR3 nucleotides are TGTGCCAGTAGTATTCCCCCGACAGGGAATAGCAATCAGCCCCAGCATTTT.

V and J are TRBV11-3 and TRBJ2-5; D is possibly TRBD1 or TRBD2 (6 bases each). CDR3 length equals 14 residues. Trimming stripped 5 bases from V and 5 bases from J, with 15 bases between. From germline, CDR1 is SGHNT and CDR2 YENEEA. CDR3 bases: TGTGCCAGCAGCAGATCCCGGGGGCACGAGACCCAGTACTTC. It codes for CASSRSRGHETQYF.